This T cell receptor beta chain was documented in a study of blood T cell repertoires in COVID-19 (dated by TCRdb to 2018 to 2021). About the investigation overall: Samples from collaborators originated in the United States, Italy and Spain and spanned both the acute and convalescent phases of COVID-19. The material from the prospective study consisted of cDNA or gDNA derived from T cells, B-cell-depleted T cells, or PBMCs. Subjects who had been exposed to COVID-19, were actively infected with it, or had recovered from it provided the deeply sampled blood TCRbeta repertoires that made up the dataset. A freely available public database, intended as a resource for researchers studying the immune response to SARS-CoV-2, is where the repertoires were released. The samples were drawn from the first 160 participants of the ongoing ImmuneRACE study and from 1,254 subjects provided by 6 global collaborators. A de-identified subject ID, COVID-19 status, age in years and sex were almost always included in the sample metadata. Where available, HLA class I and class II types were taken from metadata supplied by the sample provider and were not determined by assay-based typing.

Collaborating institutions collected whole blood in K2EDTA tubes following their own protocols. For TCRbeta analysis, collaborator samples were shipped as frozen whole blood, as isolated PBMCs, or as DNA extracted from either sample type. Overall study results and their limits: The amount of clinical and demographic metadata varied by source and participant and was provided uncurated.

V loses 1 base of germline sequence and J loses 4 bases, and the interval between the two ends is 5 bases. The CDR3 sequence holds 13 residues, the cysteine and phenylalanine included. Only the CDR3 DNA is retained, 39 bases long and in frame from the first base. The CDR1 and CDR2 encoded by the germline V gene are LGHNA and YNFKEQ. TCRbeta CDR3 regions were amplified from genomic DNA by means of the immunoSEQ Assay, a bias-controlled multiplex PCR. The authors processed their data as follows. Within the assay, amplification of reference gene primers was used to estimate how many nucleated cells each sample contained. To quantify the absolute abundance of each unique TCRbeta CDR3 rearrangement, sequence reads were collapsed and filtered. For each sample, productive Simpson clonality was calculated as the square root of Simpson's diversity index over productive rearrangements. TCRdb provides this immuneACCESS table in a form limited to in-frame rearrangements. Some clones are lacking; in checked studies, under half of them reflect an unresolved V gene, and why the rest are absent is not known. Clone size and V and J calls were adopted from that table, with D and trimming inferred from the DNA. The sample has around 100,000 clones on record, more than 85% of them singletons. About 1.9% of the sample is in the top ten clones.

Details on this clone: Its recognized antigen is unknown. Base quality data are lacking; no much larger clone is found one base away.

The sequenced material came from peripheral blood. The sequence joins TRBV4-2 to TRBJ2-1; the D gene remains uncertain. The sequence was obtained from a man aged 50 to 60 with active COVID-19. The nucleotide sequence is TGTGCCAGCAGCCAAGGCGCGTACAATGAGCAGTTCTTC. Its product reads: CASSQGAYNEQFF.